What follows describes a single T cell receptor beta chain. The clone's antigen remains unknown. No base-level quality is on record; no much larger clone is a single base apart. The data belong to a study of blood T cell repertoires in COVID-19 (dated by TCRdb to 2019 to 2021). As for the study more broadly: The collaborator samples originated in the United States, Italy and Spain and spanned the acute and convalescent phases of COVID-19. The material from the prospective study consisted of cDNA or gDNA derived from T cells, B-cell-depleted T cells, or PBMCs. Deeply sampled blood TCRbeta repertoires from subjects exposed to, actively infected with, or recovered from COVID-19 were included in the dataset. The repertoires were made available in a free public database intended to serve as a resource for research on the immune response to SARS-CoV-2. Samples came from the ongoing ImmuneRACE study (first 160 participants) plus 1,254 subjects from 6 global collaborators. Sample metadata almost always included a de-identified subject ID, COVID-19 status, age in years and sex. Where available, HLA class I and class II types were obtained from metadata supplied by the sample provider rather than from assay-based typing. The study at large found these results: Clinical and demographic metadata were provided uncurated, with the amount varying by source and participant.

The germline V gene (reference sequence) provides CDR1 MNHEY and CDR2 SMNVEV. Unmatched junction bases come to 4, with V trimmed by 3 bases and J by 5 bases. From its cysteine to its phenylalanine, the CDR3 spans 14 amino acids. The retained sequence is limited to the CDR3, 42 bases, with the frame set at the first base. In the prospective study, participants were about 18 to 100 years old, resided in approximately 25 geographic areas of the United States, and were enrolled through a virtual design. In the prospective study, cohorts were assigned on the basis of participant-reported clinical history obtained from a screening survey and a study questionnaire. For ImmuneRACE Cohort 3, a participant was defined as recovered based on two consecutive negative NP/OP PCR tests, clearance by a healthcare professional, or resolution of symptoms. In the prospective study, mobile phlebotomists collected whole blood, serum and a nasopharyngeal or oropharyngeal swab from each participant. Participants in the prospective study had the option to provide additional blood draws and questionnaires over an approximately 2-month period. Before DNA extraction, blood samples from the prospective study were shipped at room temperature or frozen.

TCRbeta CDR3 regions were amplified from genomic DNA by means of the immunoSEQ Assay, a bias-controlled multiplex PCR. The paper's data handling went like this. The number of nucleated cells in each sample was estimated from the amplification of reference gene primers within the assay. To quantify the absolute abundance of each unique TCRbeta CDR3 rearrangement, sequence reads were collapsed and filtered. Productive Simpson clonality was computed per sample as the square root of Simpson's diversity index over productive rearrangements. TCRdb took over this immuneACCESS table, retaining in-frame rearrangements with V and J assigned. Such tables are incomplete; in checked studies, under half of the missing clones stem from an unresolved V gene, and the remainder is unexplained. Clonal size and the V and J genes are those of that table, whereas D and trimming came from the DNA. For this sample the table gives about 250,000 clones, of which around 86% were detected only once. The ten largest make up about 1.7% of the sample.

Material: PBMCs or T cells enriched from blood (not recorded which). The rearranged chain carries TRBV27 and TRBJ2-4; TRBD1 fits 7 bases in the junction. The sequence was obtained from a man aged 40-50 years who had recovered from COVID-19. The nucleotides are TGTGCCAGCAGTTTTAGGGGGCCGCAAAACATTCAGTACTTC. It translates as CASSFRGPQNIQYF.